This T cell receptor (beta chain) is from a study of identical twins. Germline CDR1 is SGHAT and CDR2 is FQNNGV. V shed 3 bases, J shed 7 bases, and the junction held 17 bases outside the gene matches. This CDR3 spans 18 amino acids. On this clonotype itself: What it recognizes is unknown.

TCRdb fed the 5' RACE reads into MiXCR, producing one record per CDR3 protein. The data show 550,000 to 700,000 distinct CDR3 sequences, approximately 22% seen once. Study-level points and caveats: The authors noted that invariant MAIT and iNKT cells could partly confound zero-insertion analyses.

Separately, the same data were catalogued under a study of T cells expressing NK-cell markers. That paper notes: The authors restricted sorting to alpha-beta TCR T cells with an anti-gamma-delta TCR antibody in several experiments.

The rearrangement joins TRBV11-2 to TRBJ2-3; TRBD1 matches 9 bases. Sequenced material: PBMCs. This clonotype originated in a woman between 18 and 29 years old in good health. CDR3 in DNA: TGTGCCAGCAGCTTTTTCGTTTCGAGGGACAGGGTCATATATACGCAGTATTTT. Translated: CASSFFVSRDRVIYTQYF.